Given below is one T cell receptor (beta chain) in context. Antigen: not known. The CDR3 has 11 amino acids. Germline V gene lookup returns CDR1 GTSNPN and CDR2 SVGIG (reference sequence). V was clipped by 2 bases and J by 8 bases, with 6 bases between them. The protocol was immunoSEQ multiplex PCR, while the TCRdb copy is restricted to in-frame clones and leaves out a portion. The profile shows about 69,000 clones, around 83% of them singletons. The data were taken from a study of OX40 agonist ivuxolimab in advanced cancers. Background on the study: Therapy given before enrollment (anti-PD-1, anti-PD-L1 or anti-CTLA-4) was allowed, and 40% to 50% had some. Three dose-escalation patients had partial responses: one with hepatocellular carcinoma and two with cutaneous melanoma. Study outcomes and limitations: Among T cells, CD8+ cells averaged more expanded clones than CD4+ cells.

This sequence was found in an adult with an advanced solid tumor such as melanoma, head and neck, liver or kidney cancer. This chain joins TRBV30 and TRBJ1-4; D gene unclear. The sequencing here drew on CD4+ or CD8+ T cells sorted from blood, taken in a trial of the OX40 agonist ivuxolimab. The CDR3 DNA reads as TGTGCCTGGAGTCTCCGGGAAAAACTGTTTTTT. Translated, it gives CAWSLREKLFF.